This is a list of T cell receptor beta chains from one sample in a study of human T cells and chemical hapten exposure. TCRdb re-analysed the RACE reads in MiXCR, keeping a single row per CDR3 protein. This sample has roughly 130,000 distinct CDR3 sequences; roughly 10% occur once, and the top ten carry around 2.5%. This sample comprised whole blood, obtained in connection with sensitization to the hapten diphenylcyclopropenone (DPC). These receptor sequences come from a woman in her fifties or sixties with alopecia areata. Some clones in this sample may be carry-over from other donors' samples. Both conserved end residues are trimmed from each CDR3. The order of the fields is V gene, J gene, CDR3 protein.

>TRBV20-1|TRBJ1-1
SARVNTEAF
>TRBV5-1|TRBJ2-1
ASSLVAETYNEQF
>TRBV30|TRBJ2-1
AWKRGGSSYNEQF
>TRBV5-1|TRBJ2-1
ASSLDRASYEQF
>TRBV7-9|TRBJ1-1
ASSLNRENTEAF
>TRBV28|TRBJ1-5
ASSHPAGGYSNQPQH
>TRBV7-2|TRBJ1-1
ASSLGLRTEAF
>TRBV20-1|TRBJ2-3
SASKLAGAPDTQY
>TRBV29-1|TRBJ1-1
SASTGRTEAF
>TRBV24-1|TRBJ1-5
ATSERDRGRPQH
>TRBV9|TRBJ2-5
ASSVYSQETQY
>TRBV6-5|TRBJ2-2
ASTGTGELF
>TRBV29-1|TRBJ2-2
SVGGAVGEANTGELF
>TRBV18|TRBJ1-2
ASSIGTTDGYT
>TRBV5-1|TRBJ2-7
ASSLVAGGPSEQY
>TRBV7-3|TRBJ2-3
ASSLEGGLY
>TRBV29-1|TRBJ2-6
SVRGTGSGANVLT
>TRBV5-1|TRBJ2-7
ASSFRDSSSYEQY
>TRBV29-1|TRBJ2-1
SVRSGSRYNEQF
>TRBV9|TRBJ1-1
ASSTGTGNEAF
>TRBV7-2|TRBJ1-2
ASSLSSGQDSNYGYT
>TRBV12-3/TRBV12-4|TRBJ2-1
ASSLDWTGRMNEQF
>TRBV5-1|TRBJ1-6
ASSLDSGDSPLH
>TRBV10-3|TRBJ2-1
AIRRTSGIVDEQF
>TRBV9|TRBJ2-5
ASSAGLAEETQY
>TRBV7-8|TRBJ2-3
ASSLTSDPTDTQY
>TRBV2|TRBJ2-1
ASSPRDSSYNEQF
>TRBV24-1|TRBJ2-3
ATSSSGSTDTQY
>TRBV19|TRBJ2-1
ASTPTRGLGDNEQF
>TRBV7-8|TRBJ1-1
ASSLAQGGAEAF
>TRBV27|TRBJ2-5
ASSSSQSQETQY
>TRBV2|TRBJ2-1
ASSQLSGGAGEQF
>TRBV5-1|TRBJ2-7
ASSGQATDYEQY
>TRBV24-1|TRBJ2-2
ATARSGLAGTGELF
>TRBV20-1|TRBJ2-2
SATGLAGTGELF
>TRBV6-5|TRBJ1-1
ASSYSLSAATEAF
>TRBV7-2|TRBJ1-6
ASGLRRENNSPLH
>TRBV21-1|TRBJ2-7
ASSPERTSGGAGYEQY
>TRBV7-2|TRBJ1-5
ASSLEGAGSNQPQH
>TRBV12-3/TRBV12-4|TRBJ2-1
ESRTGSGGYNEQF
>TRBV20-1|TRBJ2-7
SALGTSGILQY
>TRBV2|TRBJ2-1
ASSKRDSYNEQF
>TRBV5-6|TRBJ2-3
ASSPTYTDTQY
>TRBV13|TRBJ2-1
ASSFGLADPAEQF
>TRBV20-1|TRBJ2-7
SARRSASYEQY
>TRBV6-6|TRBJ2-3
ASSYSDSTDTQY